This entry lists 30 T cell receptor beta chains sequenced from one sample in a study of T cells in Graves' hyperthyroidism and ophthalmopathy. TCR beta CDR3 region amplification was performed from RNA transcripts. The study used the HTBI primer set for a first-round RT-PCR of the TCR CDR3. TCRdb reprocessed the multiplex PCR reads with MiXCR, giving one entry per CDR3 protein. This table has some 400,000 distinct CDR3 sequences, about a fifth appearing once. The source material was blood. The receptors originated from a woman between 18 and 29 years old with Graves' hyperthyroidism.

This clonotype was counted at least ten times. This chain joins TRBV6-5 and TRBJ1-2, with a possible D match to TRBD1 (6 bases). The CDR3 consists of 13 residues. V lost 2 bases, J lost 8 bases, and 12 bases lay in between. Germline V gene sequence: CDR1 MNHEY, CDR2 SVGAGI. DNA for the CDR3: TGTGCCAGCAGTTACCTCAGGGGAGGAGGCTACACCTTC. It encodes CASSYLRGGGYTF.

In its sample, this clonotype was seen many times. The chain joins TRBV6-1 to TRBJ1-2; 7 bases map to TRBD1. The ends lost 3 bases at V and 5 bases at J; junction bases unmatched: 3. The CDR3 runs 13 residues. CDR1 is MNHNS and CDR2 is SASEGT in the germline V gene. CDR3 DNA: TGTGCCAGCAGTGAGGACAGGAGTTATGGCTACACCTTC. Translation: CASSEDRSYGYTF.

This clonotype was counted at least ten times. The rearrangement links TRBV12-3 or TRBV12-4 to TRBJ1-2, with D possibly being TRBD1 (6 bases). This CDR3 is built from 13 residues. Trimming left V 4 bases short and J 9 bases short, with 15 bases between. CDR3 nucleotides: TGTGCCAGCAGTTATACAGGGAGGGGTAGCTACACCTTC. Amino acid sequence: CASSYTGRGSYTF.

In this sample, this clonotype turned up a few times. DNA for the CDR3: TGTGCCAGTAGTCGGGACGGATCGAACTTGAGGGAGCAGTACTTC. Amino acids: CASSRDGSNLREQYF. The V and J genes are TRBV19 and TRBJ2-7; TRBD1 or TRBD2 may be the D gene (5 bases each). The germline gives CDR1 LNHDA, CDR2 SQIVND (reference sequence). V was pared by 5 bases and J by 7 bases, with 21 bases between. This CDR3 spans 15 amino acids.

V and J are TRBV6-2 or TRBV6-3 and TRBJ2-7; 9 nucleotides line up with TRBD1. The ends lost 0 bases at V and 0 bases at J; junction bases unmatched: 3. Germline V gene sequence: CDR1 MNHEY, CDR2 SVGEGT. The CDR3 has 16 residues. The CDR3 loop reads CASSYSRTGVSYEQYF. The CDR3 region has the DNA TGTGCCAGCAGTTACTCTCGGACAGGGGTCTCCTACGAGCAGTACTTC.

This clonotype was counted at least ten times. This may stem from a read error, because a much larger clone lies one nucleotide away. The CDR3 spells CASDEEAKNIQYF. Here the CDR3 DNA reads TGTGCCAGCGACGAGGAGGCCAAAAACATTCAGTACTTC. The chain couples TRBV6-1 to TRBJ2-4; D remains ambiguous. Germline V gives CDR1 MNHNS, CDR2 SASEGT. Trimming cost V 8 bases and J 1 base, with 9 bases left between them. The CDR3 extends over 13 amino acids.

Many counts were recorded for this clonotype. This rearrangement joins TRBV6-5 to TRBJ2-2; 7 positions match TRBD1. Trimming removed 5 bases from V and 0 bases from J; junction bases left unmatched: 3. This CDR3 comprises 15 residues. The germline CDR1 and CDR2 sequences are MNHEY and SVGAGI. Here the CDR3 DNA reads TGTGCCAGCAGTAGGGGGACAGCGAACACCGGGGAGCTGTTTTTT. Translating gives CASSRGTANTGELFF.

There are a few counts of this clonotype. The chain carries TRBV5-5 and TRBJ1-1; D unclear. The CDR3 totals 15 residues. Trimming left V 1 base short and J 0 bases short, with 10 bases between. Germline loops: CDR1 SGHKS, CDR2 YYEKEE (reference sequence). Here the CDR3 reads CASSLRFWMNTEAFF. The CDR3 DNA sequence: TGTGCCAGCAGCTTGCGTTTTTGGATGAACACTGAAGCTTTCTTT.

This clonotype was observed many times. The chain carries TRBV20-1 and TRBJ2-3, with a weak D call TRBD1 (6 bases). The CDR3 contains 14 residues. Germline CDR1 DFQATT, CDR2 SNEGSKA (reference sequence). Trimming shortened V by 0 bases and J by 0 bases, and 7 bases separated the two germline ends. The CDR3 spells CSAREGASTDTQYF. The DNA for the CDR3 is TGCAGTGCTAGAGAGGGGGCGAGCACAGATACGCAGTATTTT.

This clonotype was found many times. The chain is built from TRBV6-5 and TRBJ1-1; D remains unclear. V was cut by 4 bases and J by 4 bases, with 16 bases left in between. Germline V CDR1 and CDR2: MNHEY, SVGAGI. The CDR3 runs to 15 residues. The CDR3: CASSSSFSPSTEAFF. The CDR3 coding sequence is TGTGCCAGCAGTTCCTCGTTTAGCCCGAGCACTGAAGCTTTCTTT.

This clonotype was recorded many times. This chain uses TRBV12-3 or TRBV12-4 with TRBJ2-7; a weak D match, TRBD1 (6 bases). This CDR3 region has 15 residues. With 5 bases removed from V and 2 bases from J, the gap between germline ends came to 16 bases. The CDR3: CASSPNRDTTYEQYF. CDR3 nucleotides: TGTGCCAGCAGTCCGAACAGGGACACAACCTACGAGCAGTACTTC.

V usage is TRBV9 and J usage is TRBJ2-2; D gene ambiguous. Germline CDR1 and CDR2: SGDLS and YYNGEE. The CDR3 totals 15 residues. V lost 0 bases to trimming and J lost 3 bases, with 9 bases between them. DNA for the CDR3: TGTGCCAGCAGCGTAGCTGCGACTTACACCGGGGAGCTGTTTTTT. This translates into CASSVAATYTGELFF. The full variable domain, completed using reference TRBV9 and TRBJ2-2, is DSGVTQTPKHLITATGQRVTLRCSPRSGDLSVYWYQQSLDQGLQFLIQYYNGEERAKGNILERFSAQQFPDLHSELNLSSLELGDSALYFCASSVAATYTGELFFGEGSRLTVL.

Many counts were recorded for this clonotype. The chain joins TRBV7-2 to TRBJ1-2, with a weak D call TRBD1 (5 bases). CDR1 is SGHTA and CDR2 is FQGNSA in the germline V gene. V lost 11 bases and J 0 bases, leaving 19 bases between the germline ends. The CDR3 spans 15 residues. CDR3 coding DNA: TGTGCCCTTGCGAGGGGACCTCCGACTAACTATGGCTACACCTTC. Protein sequence: CALARGPPTNYGYTF.

This clonotype was detected ten times or more. The chain links TRBV7-2 to TRBJ2-5; possible D gene TRBD1, 6 bases. This CDR3 comprises 13 residues. Germline assignment: CDR1 SGHTA and CDR2 FQGNSA. Trimming stripped 0 bases from V and 5 bases from J, with 7 bases between. The chain's CDR3 is CASSLAGAETQYF. The CDR3 nucleotides read TGTGCCAGCAGCTTAGCGGGGGCCGAGACCCAGTACTTC.

About this clonotype itself: The DNA is left out, because the CDR3 cannot be placed on it with certainty; the CDR3 is given as TCRdb lists it. The chain has TRBV6-5 and TRBJ2-7; no check of the table's D call, TRBD1, against the DNA was made. The CDR3 totals 16 residues, both ends included. Germline-derived CDR1 and CDR2 are MNHEY and SVGAGI. The CDR3 sequence is CASSTSGQGESYEQYF.

In its sample, this clonotype was seen many times. This chain connects TRBV12-3 or TRBV12-4 to TRBJ2-5; D is unresolved. V was shortened by 6 bases and J by 5 bases, with 13 bases between the two germline ends. The CDR3 loop spans 13 amino acids. The CDR3 loop reads CASSYVGLETQYF. For the CDR3, the DNA is TGTGCCAGCAGCTATGTTGGCTTGGAGACCCAGTACTTC.

This clonotype was recorded many times. The rearrangement joins TRBV2 to TRBJ2-2, with no clear D. This CDR3 contains 14 residues. Germline loops: CDR1 SNHLY, CDR2 FYNNEI. With 8 bases removed from V and 0 bases from J, the gap between germline ends came to 10 bases. This CDR3 reads CASGRVSNTGELFF. CDR3 sequence (DNA): TGTGCCAGCGGAAGGGTGTCGAACACCGGGGAGCTGTTTTTT.

The chain links TRBV30 to TRBJ1-3; D unclear. V was clipped by 2 bases and J by 0 bases, with 8 bases between them. Germline values: CDR1 GTSNPN, CDR2 SVGIG (reference sequence). The CDR3 is 14 residues long. The CDR3 spells CAWSYVDSGNTIYF. The CDR3 DNA reads TGTGCCTGGAGTTATGTGGACTCTGGAAACACCATATATTTT.

This clonotype has ten or more counts. The chain joins TRBV6-1 to TRBJ1-5; D gene unclear. Per germline, CDR1 MNHNS and CDR2 SASEGT. The CDR3 sequence is 15 residues long. V lost 0 bases to trimming and J lost 6 bases, with 12 bases between them. This chain's CDR3 is CASSEAGGRGQPQHF. The CDR3, as DNA: TGTGCCAGCAGTGAAGCTGGAGGGCGAGGTCAGCCCCAGCATTTT.

The rearrangement joins TRBV7-3 to TRBJ2-5, with D possibly being TRBD2 (6 bases). Trimming took 5 bases from V and 6 from J, leaving 13 bases between them. The CDR3 covers 13 residues. CDR1 is SGHTA, CDR2 FQGTGA, per germline. The DNA for the CDR3 is TGTGCCAGCAGCCCATCCGGGGGACAGACCCAGTACTTC. This translates into CASSPSGGQTQYF.

This clonotype was detected only once. This chain connects TRBV20-1 to TRBJ1-2; 9 positions match TRBD1. Per germline, CDR1 DFQATT and CDR2 SNEGSKA (reference sequence). V lost 6 bases to trimming and J lost 4 bases; unmatched junction nucleotides: 9. The CDR3 extends over 14 amino acids. The CDR3 protein is CSAVNRGLTYGYTF. The CDR3 DNA is TGCAGTGCGGTTAACAGGGGGCTTACCTATGGCTACACCTTC.

This clonotype showed up many times. Mismatch with germline at one junction end may stem from a read error. V usage is TRBV28 and J usage is TRBJ2-7; either TRBD1 or TRBD2 may supply D (5 bases each). This CDR3 is 12 amino acids long. Per germline, CDR1 MDHEN and CDR2 SYDVKM. The CDR3 sequence is CAGRRQGYEQYF. In nucleotides, the CDR3 is TGTGCCGGCAGGAGGCAGGGCTACGAGCAGTACTTC.

In this sample, this clonotype turned up a few times. The chain uses TRBV20-1 and TRBJ2-7, with 9 bases matching TRBD1. V dropped 3 bases and J dropped 6; count of bases not matched to a gene: 12. CDR3 size: 15 residues. Per germline, CDR1 DFQATT and CDR2 SNEGSKA (reference sequence). The CDR3, as DNA: TGCAGTGCTAGGAAGGAGGACAGGGGTTTCCGCGAGCAGTACTTC. It yields the protein CSARKEDRGFREQYF.

This clonotype has only a few counts. This chain links TRBV5-1 with TRBJ1-2, with TRBD1 matching 10 bases. CDR3 length equals 15 residues. Trimming removed 4 bases from V and 1 base from J; junction bases left unmatched: 4. CDR1 SGHRS and CDR2 YFSETQ come from the germline V gene. Here the CDR3 reads CASSPWDRGNYGYTF. CDR3 in DNA: TGCGCCAGCAGCCCCTGGGACAGGGGTAACTATGGCTACACCTTC.

V gene TRBV11-3 combines with J gene TRBJ2-7; 7 nucleotides line up with TRBD1. Germline CDR1 SGHNT, CDR2 YENEEA. After removal of 7 bases from V and 2 bases from J, the junction contained 8 bases not matched to a gene. This CDR3 is 14 amino acids long. The CDR3 spells CASTRPGGPYEQYF. For the CDR3, the DNA is TGTGCCAGCACTAGACCAGGGGGTCCCTACGAGCAGTACTTC.

This clonotype was seen repeatedly, ten times or more. The J gene is TRBJ1-5, the V gene TRBV20-1; no clear D. This CDR3 is built from 13 residues. V was shortened by 6 bases and J by 8 bases, with 17 bases between the two germline ends. The germline CDR1 and CDR2 sequences are DFQATT and SNEGSKA (reference sequence). The CDR3: CSANKQGAEPQHF. The CDR3 region has the DNA TGCAGTGCCAACAAACAAGGAGCTGAGCCCCAGCATTTT.

At least ten counts were recorded for this clonotype. The J gene is TRBJ2-7, the V gene TRBV10-3, with D maybe TRBD1 (6 bases). This CDR3 is 14 amino acids long. Germline loops: CDR1 ENHRY, CDR2 SYGVKD. The germline V and J ends were trimmed by 7 bases and 0 bases, with 13 bases remaining between them. The CDR3 DNA is TGTGCCATCAAGGACAGTCCCCTCTCCTACGAGCAGTACTTC. The encoded protein is CAIKDSPLSYEQYF.

About this clonotype itself: Its ends do not fully match the called genes, so a read error is possible. This chain uses TRBV12-3 or TRBV12-4 with TRBJ1-1; perhaps TRBD1 as D (6 bases). The CDR3 contains 14 residues. The CDR3 nucleotides read TGTGACAGCAGCGACCAGGGGTCGAACACTGAAGCTTTCTTT. Protein sequence: CDSSDQGSNTEAFF.

This clonotype was observed at least ten times. The chain recombines TRBV2 with TRBJ2-2; D assignment may be TRBD1 or TRBD2 (5 bases each). This CDR3 contains 15 residues. Germline CDR1 SNHLY, CDR2 FYNNEI. V lost 7 bases, J lost 0 bases, and 12 bases lay in between. The CDR3 DNA reads TGTGCCAGCATGGGGGTGGGTGCGAACACCGGGGAGCTGTTTTTT. Amino acid sequence: CASMGVGANTGELFF.

There are many counts of this clonotype. The chain carries TRBV29-1 and TRBJ2-7; D not certain. This CDR3 has 12 residues. Per the germline V gene, CDR1 is SQVTM and CDR2 is ANQGSEA. Trimming cost V 1 base and J 2 bases, with 6 bases left between them. The CDR3 DNA sequence: TGCAGCGTTGAAGGGGCAGCCTACGAGCAGTACTTC. It encodes CSVEGAAYEQYF.